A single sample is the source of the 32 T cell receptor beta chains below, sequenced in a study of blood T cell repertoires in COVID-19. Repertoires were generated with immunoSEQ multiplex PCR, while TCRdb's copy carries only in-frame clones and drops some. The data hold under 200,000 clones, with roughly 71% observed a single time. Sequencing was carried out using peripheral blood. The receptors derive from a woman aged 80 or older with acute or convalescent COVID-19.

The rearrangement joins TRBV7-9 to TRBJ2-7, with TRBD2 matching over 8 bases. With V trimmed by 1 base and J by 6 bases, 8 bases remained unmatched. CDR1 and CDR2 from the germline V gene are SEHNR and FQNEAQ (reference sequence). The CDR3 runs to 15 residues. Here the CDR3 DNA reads TGTGCCAGCAGCTTAGAAGTTAGCGGGGTAGGCGAGCAGTACTTC. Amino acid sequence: CASSLEVSGVGEQYF.

The CDR3 sequence: CASSPLAGGPAADTQYF. Here the CDR3 DNA reads TGTGCCAGCAGCCCCTTAGCGGGGGGGCCCGCCGCAGATACGCAGTATTTT. The rearrangement joins TRBV7-9 to TRBJ2-3; 11 bases line up with TRBD2. Looked up from germline, CDR1 is SEHNR and CDR2 is FQNEAQ (reference sequence). The CDR3 runs to 17 residues. Trimming cost V 5 bases and J 4 bases; bases outside gene matches: 11.

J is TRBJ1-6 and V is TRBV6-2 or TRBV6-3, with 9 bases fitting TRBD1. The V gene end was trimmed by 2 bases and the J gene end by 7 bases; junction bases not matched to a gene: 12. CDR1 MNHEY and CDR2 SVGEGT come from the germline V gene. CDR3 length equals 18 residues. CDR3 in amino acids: CASSYDNARDRVNSPLHF. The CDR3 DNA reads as TGTGCCAGCAGTTACGACAACGCCCGGGACAGGGTAAATTCACCCCTCCACTTT.

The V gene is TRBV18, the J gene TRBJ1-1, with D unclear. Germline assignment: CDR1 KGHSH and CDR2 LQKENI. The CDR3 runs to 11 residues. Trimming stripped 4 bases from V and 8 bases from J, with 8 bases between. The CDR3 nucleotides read TGTGCCAGCTCACTTCAGAACGAAGCTTTCTTT. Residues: CASSLQNEAFF.

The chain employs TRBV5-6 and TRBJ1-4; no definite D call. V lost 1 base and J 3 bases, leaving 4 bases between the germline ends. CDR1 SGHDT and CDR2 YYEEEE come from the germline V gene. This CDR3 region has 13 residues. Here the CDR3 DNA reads TGTGCCAGCAGCTTGCGGTCTAATGAAAAACTGTTTTTT. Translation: CASSLRSNEKLFF. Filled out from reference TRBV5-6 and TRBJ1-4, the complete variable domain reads DAGVTQSPTHLIKTRGQQVTLRCSPKSGHDTVSWYQQALGQGPQFIFQYYEEEERQRGNFPDRFSGHQFPNYSSELNVNALLLGDSALYLCASSLRSNEKLFFGSGTQLSVL.

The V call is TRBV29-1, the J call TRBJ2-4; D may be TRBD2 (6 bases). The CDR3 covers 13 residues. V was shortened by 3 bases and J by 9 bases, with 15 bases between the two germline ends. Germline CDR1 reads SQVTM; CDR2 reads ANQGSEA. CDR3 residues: CSVDTPQGGIQYF. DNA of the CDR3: TGCAGCGTTGATACCCCCCAGGGAGGCATTCAGTACTTC.

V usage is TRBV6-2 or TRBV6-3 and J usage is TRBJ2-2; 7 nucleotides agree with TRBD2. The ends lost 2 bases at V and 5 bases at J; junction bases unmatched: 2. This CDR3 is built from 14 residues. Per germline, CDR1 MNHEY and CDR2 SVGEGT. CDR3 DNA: TGTGCCAGCAGTTACGTACTAGCGACCGGGGAGCTGTTTTTT. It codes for CASSYVLATGELFF.

The CDR3 loop reads CASSPDPRQGQGGEQYF. The CDR3 DNA is TGTGCCAGCAGCCCTGACCCTCGACAGGGACAAGGCGGGGAGCAGTACTTC. V gene TRBV27 combines with J gene TRBJ2-7; the match to TRBD1 covers 7 bases. CDR3 size: 17 residues. Germline loops: CDR1 MNHEY, CDR2 SMNVEV (reference sequence). V lost 6 bases and J lost 7; bases outside the gene matches: 21.

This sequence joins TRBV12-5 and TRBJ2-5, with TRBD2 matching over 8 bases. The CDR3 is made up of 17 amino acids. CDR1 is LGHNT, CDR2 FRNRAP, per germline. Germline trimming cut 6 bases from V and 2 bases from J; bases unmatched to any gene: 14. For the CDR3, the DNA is TGTGCTAGTGGCCAATTGGAGTGGAGCGGGAGTCAAGAGACCCAGTACTTC. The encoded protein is CASGQLEWSGSQETQYF.

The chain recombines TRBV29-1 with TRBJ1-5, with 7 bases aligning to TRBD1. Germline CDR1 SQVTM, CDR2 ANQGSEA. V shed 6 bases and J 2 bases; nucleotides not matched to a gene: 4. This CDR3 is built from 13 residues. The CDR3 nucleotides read TGCAGCGTCCAAGACAGGGGCAATCAGCCCCAGCATTTT. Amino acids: CSVQDRGNQPQHF.

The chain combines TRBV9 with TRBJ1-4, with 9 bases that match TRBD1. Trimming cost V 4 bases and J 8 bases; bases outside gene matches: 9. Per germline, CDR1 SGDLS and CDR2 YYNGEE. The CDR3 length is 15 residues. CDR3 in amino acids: CASSSTGGRGEKLFF. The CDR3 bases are TGTGCCAGCAGCTCGACAGGGGGTCGGGGGGAAAAACTGTTTTTT.

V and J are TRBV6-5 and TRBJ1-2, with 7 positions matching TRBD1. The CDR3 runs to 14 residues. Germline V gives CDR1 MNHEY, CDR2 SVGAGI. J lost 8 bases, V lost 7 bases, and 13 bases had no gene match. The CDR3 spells CASTLVQGTGGYTF. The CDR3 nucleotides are TGTGCCAGCACACTCGTACAGGGGACGGGAGGCTACACCTTC.

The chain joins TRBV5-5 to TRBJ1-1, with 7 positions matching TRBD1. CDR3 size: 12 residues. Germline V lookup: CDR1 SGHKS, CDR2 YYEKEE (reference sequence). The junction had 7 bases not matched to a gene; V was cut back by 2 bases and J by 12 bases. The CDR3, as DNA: TGTGCCAGCAGCTTATACCAGGGGGTAACTTTCTTT. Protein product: CASSLYQGVTFF.

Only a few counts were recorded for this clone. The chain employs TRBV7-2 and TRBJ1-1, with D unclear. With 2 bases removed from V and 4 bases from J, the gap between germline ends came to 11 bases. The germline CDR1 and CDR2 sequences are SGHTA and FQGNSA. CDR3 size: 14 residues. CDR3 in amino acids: CASSLSVLSTEAFF. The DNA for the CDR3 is TGTGCCAGCAGCTTAAGTGTTTTGAGCACTGAAGCTTTCTTT.

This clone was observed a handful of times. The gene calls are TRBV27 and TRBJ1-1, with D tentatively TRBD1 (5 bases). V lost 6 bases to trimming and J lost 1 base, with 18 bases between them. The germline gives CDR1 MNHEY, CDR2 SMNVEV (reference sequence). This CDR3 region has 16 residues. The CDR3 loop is CASSSNPYRGNTEAFF. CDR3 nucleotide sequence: TGTGCCAGCAGCTCCAACCCTTATAGGGGGAACACTGAAGCTTTCTTT.

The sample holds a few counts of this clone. This chain's CDR3 is CATSRPQMNTEAFF. CDR3 sequence (DNA): TGTGCCACCAGCAGACCCCAGATGAACACTGAAGCTTTCTTT. The rearrangement links TRBV15 to TRBJ1-1; D is unclear. Germline values: CDR1 LNHNV, CDR2 YYDKDF (reference sequence). V gave up 2 bases and J gave up 0 bases, with 7 bases separating them. This CDR3 is built from 14 residues. Full variable domain (outside the CDR3, taken from reference TRBV15 and TRBJ1-1): DAMVIQNPRYQVTQFGKPVTLSCSQTLNHNVMYWYQQKSSQAPKLLFHYYDKDFNNEADTPDNFQSRRPNTSFCFLDIRSPGLGDTAMYLCATSRPQMNTEAFFGQGTRLTVV.

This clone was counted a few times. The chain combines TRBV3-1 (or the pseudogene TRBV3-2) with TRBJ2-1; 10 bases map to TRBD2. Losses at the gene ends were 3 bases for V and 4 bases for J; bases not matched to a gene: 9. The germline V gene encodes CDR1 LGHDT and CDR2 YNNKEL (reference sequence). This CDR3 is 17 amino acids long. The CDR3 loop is CASSHRGLAGAYNEQFF. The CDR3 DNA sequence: TGTGCCAGCAGCCACCGGGGCCTAGCGGGAGCATACAATGAGCAGTTCTTC.

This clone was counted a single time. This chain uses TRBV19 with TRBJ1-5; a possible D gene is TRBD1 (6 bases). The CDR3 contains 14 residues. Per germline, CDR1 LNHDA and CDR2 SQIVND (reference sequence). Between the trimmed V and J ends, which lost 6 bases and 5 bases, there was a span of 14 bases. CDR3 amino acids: CASRTRQADQPQHF. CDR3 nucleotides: TGTGCCAGTAGGACCCGACAGGCCGATCAGCCCCAGCATTTT.

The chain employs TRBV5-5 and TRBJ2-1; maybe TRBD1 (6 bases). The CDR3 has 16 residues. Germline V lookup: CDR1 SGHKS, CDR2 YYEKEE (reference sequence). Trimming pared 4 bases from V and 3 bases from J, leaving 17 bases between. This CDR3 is CASSRDRTLIYNEQFF. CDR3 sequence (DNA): TGTGCCAGCAGCCGCGACAGGACCCTAATCTACAATGAGCAGTTCTTC.

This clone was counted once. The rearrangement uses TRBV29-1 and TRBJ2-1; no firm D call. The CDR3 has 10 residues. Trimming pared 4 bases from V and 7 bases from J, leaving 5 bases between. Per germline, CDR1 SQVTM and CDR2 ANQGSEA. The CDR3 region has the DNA TGCAGCGTTGCGGGTAATGAGCAGTTCTTC. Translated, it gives CSVAGNEQFF.

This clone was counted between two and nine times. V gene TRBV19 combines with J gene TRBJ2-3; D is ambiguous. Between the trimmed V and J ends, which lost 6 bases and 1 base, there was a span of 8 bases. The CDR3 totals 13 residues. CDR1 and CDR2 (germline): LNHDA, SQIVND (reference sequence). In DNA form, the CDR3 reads TGTGCCAGTAGCGTGCGGCGCACAGATACGCAGTATTTT. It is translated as CASSVRRTDTQYF.

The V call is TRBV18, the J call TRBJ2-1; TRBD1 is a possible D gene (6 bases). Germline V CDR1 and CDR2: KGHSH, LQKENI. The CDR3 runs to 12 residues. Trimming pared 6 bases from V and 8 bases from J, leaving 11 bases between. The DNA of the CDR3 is TGTGCCAGCTCGCAACAGGGTTATGAGCAGTTCTTC. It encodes CASSQQGYEQFF.

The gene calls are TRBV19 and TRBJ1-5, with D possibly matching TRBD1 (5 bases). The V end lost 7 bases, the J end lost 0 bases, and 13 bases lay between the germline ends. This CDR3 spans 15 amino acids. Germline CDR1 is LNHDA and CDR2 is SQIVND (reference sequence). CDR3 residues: CASKTEGYSNQPQHF. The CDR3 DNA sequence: TGTGCCAGTAAAACGGAGGGGTATAGCAATCAGCCCCAGCATTTT.

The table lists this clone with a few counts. In DNA form, the CDR3 reads TGTGCCAGCAGCTTAGAGACAGGGAGCTCTGGAAACACCATATATTTT. Translating gives CASSLETGSSGNTIYF. The chain joins TRBV7-8 to TRBJ1-3; 7 bases are shared with TRBD1. Germline V lookup: CDR1 SGHVS, CDR2 FQNEAQ. The trim removed 1 base at V and 0 bases at J, leaving 3 bases unmatched. This CDR3 is 16 amino acids long.

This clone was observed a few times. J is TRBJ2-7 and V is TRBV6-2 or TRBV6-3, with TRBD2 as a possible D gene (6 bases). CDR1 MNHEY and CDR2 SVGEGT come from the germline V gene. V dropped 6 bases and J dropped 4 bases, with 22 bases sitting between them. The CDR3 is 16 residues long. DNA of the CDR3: TGTGCCAGCAGCCCGTATGGAGGGACGGACAATTACGAGCAGTACTTC. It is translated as CASSPYGGTDNYEQYF.

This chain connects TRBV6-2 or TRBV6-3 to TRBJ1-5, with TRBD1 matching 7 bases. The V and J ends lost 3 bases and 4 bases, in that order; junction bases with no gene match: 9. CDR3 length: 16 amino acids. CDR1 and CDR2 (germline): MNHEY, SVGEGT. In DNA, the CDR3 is TGTGCCAGCAGTTATCACCGGACAGGAGGAAATCAGCCCCAGCATTTT. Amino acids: CASSYHRTGGNQPQHF.

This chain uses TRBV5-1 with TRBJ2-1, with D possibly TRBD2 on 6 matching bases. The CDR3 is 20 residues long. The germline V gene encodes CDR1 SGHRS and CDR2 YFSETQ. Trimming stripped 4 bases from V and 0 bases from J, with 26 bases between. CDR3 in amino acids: CASSLLGEEGSPSSYNEQFF. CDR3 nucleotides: TGCGCCAGCAGCCTTCTAGGTGAGGAGGGTAGCCCAAGCTCCTACAATGAGCAGTTCTTC.

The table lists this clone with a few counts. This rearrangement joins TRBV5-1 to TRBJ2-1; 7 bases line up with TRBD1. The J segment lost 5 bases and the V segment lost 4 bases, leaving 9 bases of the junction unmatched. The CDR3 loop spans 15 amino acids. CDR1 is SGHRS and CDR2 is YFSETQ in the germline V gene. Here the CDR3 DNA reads TGCGCCAGCAGCCTCGGACAGGCTGGGAACAATGAGCAGTTCTTC. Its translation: CASSLGQAGNNEQFF. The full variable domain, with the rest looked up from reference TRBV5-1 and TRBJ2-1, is KAGVTQTPRYLIKTRGQQVTLSCSPISGHRSVSWYQQTPGQGLQFLFEYFSETQRNKGNFPGRFSGRQFSNSRSEMNVSTLELGDSALYLCASSLGQAGNNEQFFGPGTRLTVL.

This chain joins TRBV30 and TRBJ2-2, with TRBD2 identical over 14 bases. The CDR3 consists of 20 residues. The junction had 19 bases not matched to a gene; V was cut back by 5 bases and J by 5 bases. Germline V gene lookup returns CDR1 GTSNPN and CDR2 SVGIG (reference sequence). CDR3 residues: CAWSSSGRTSGGRGTGELFF. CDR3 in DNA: TGTGCCTGGTCATCGAGCGGGCGGACTAGCGGGGGGCGTGGGACCGGGGAGCTGTTTTTT.

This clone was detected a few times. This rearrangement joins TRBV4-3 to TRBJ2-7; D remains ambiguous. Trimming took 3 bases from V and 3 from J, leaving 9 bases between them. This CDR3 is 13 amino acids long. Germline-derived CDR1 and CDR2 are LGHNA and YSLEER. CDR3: CASSQVLHYEQYF. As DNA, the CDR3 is TGCGCCAGCAGCCAGGTACTACACTACGAGCAGTACTTC.

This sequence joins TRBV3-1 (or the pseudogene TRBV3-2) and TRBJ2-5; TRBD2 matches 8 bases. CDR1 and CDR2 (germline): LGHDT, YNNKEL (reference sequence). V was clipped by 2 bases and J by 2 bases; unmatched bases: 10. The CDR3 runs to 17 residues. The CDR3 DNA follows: TGTGCCAGCAGCCAATGGAAGGCGGGGGGACTGCAAGAGACCCAGTACTTC. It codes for CASSQWKAGGLQETQYF.

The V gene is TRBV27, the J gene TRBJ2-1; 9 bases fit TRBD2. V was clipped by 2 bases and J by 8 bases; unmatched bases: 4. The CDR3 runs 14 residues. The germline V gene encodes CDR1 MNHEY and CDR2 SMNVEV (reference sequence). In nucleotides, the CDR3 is TGTGCCAGCAGTTTAAGACGCGGGGGGGATGAGCAGTTCTTC. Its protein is CASSLRRGGDEQFF.